This TCR beta chain derives from a study of vaccination and CD4 T cells after COVID-19. V lost 5 bases, J lost 7 bases, and 5 bases stayed unmatched. Germline lookup yields CDR1 SEHNR and CDR2 FQNEAQ (reference sequence). The CDR3 consists of 13 residues. The study, taken as a whole, reports: Among convalescent patients, a median 86.3% of reactive clones emerged only after vaccination. Vaccine-specific clones numbering 304 of 307 showed spike mono-reactivity in convalescent patients.

Indicated treatment: approximately 9-day PBMC culture with coronavirus spike peptide pools or control peptides (ViraFEST assay). Peptide pool stimulation in ViraFEST expanded antigen-specific T cells, whose TCRs were then sequenced. Wells that each held about 2 million PBMCs were cultured with around 9.9 IU/ml IL-2 and approximately 9.5 ug/ml peptide pools. Concerning this clonotype: Its target is not known.

Scientists ran DNA taken from cultured CD4+ T cells through the Oncomine TCR Beta short-read assay for sequencing. MiXCR, applied by TCRdb to the PCR reads, yields one record per CDR3 protein. The repertoire includes 9,500 to 15,000 distinct CDR3 sequences, approximately 50% of them detected once, and about a sixth sits in the top ten. The sample here was cultured CD4+ T cells from blood, taken after SARS-CoV-2 vaccination. The V call is TRBV7-9, the J call TRBJ1-2; the match to TRBD1 covers 9 bases. The origin of this receptor is a human donor with COVID-19. The CDR3 is CASSMDRGFGYTF. In DNA, the CDR3 is TGTGCCAGCAGCATGGACAGGGGATTTGGCTACACCTTC.